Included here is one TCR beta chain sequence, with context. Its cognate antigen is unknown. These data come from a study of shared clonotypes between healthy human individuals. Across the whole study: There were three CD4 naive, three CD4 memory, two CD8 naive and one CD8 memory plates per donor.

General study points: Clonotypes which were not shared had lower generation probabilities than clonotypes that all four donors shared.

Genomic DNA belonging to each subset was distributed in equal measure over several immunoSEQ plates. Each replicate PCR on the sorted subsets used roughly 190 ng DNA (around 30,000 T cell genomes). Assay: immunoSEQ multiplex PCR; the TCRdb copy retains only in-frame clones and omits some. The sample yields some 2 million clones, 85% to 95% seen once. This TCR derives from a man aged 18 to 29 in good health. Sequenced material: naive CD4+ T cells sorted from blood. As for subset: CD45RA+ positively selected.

The CDR3 nucleotides read TGTGCCAGCAGCTTACTCCCGGACCCCATGAACACCGGGGAGCTGTTTTTT. It yields the protein CASSLLPDPMNTGELFF. The V call is TRBV7-9, the J call TRBJ2-2, with no clear D. Per germline, CDR1 SEHNR and CDR2 FQNEAQ (reference sequence). The CDR3 sequence is 17 residues long. The V end was cut by 2 bases, the J end by 1 base, with 14 bases between.